The 19 T cell receptor beta chains in this list originate from one sample, sequenced in a study of Graves' ophthalmopathy and Graves' hyperthyroidism. Investigators amplified TCR beta CDR3 regions from RNA transcripts. After a first-round RT-PCR with HTBI primers, a second-round multiplex PCR was run. Each CDR3 protein is one row after TCRdb ran MiXCR on the multiplex PCR reads. In the table there are 500,000 to 800,000 distinct CDR3 sequences, about two fifths of which are singletons. The sequenced sample consisted of peripheral blood. The receptor source for this set is an adult man with Graves' ophthalmopathy.

The rearrangement joins TRBV25-1 to TRBJ1-2, with 8 bases that match TRBD1. The V segment lost 8 bases and the J segment 3 bases; nucleotides outside the gene matches: 11. There are 15 residues in the CDR3. The germline CDR1 and CDR2 sequences are MGHDK and SYGVNS. The CDR3 bases are TGTGCCAGCTTTGCCTCAGGGGGCGCCGACTATGGCTACACCTTC. Amino acids: CASFASGGADYGYTF.

This chain joins TRBV6-1 and TRBJ1-1; D is possibly TRBD1 (6 bases). Per germline, CDR1 MNHNS and CDR2 SASEGT. The CDR3 length is 15 residues. The CDR3 protein is CAAIEGVHSNTEAFF. The CDR3 DNA sequence: TGTGCGGCTATAGAGGGGGTCCATTCGAACACTGAAGCTTTCTTT.

This clonotype was seen a handful of times. V gene TRBV10-3 combines with J gene TRBJ1-2; TRBD1 matches 8 bases. Germline trimming cut 10 bases from V and 3 bases from J; bases unmatched to any gene: 4. In germline, CDR1 is ENHRY, CDR2 SYGVKD. This CDR3 has 12 residues. The CDR3 DNA reads as TGTGCCAGCGAGGGACAGGACTATGGCTACACCTTC. Translating gives CASEGQDYGYTF.

This clonotype was recorded at least ten times. The J gene is TRBJ1-1, the V gene TRBV20-1, with no clear D. V lost 0 bases and J lost 1, with 15 bases in between. Germline values: CDR1 DFQATT, CDR2 SNEGSKA (reference sequence). CDR3 length equals 16 residues. This CDR3 is CSARDLPWAQNTEAFF. Here the CDR3 DNA reads TGCAGTGCTAGAGACCTCCCGTGGGCACAGAACACTGAAGCTTTCTTT.

This chain uses TRBV10-3 with TRBJ1-1, with D possibly being TRBD1 (5 bases). The CDR3 contains 13 residues. V lost 11 bases to trimming and J lost 3 bases, with 16 bases between them. From germline, CDR1 is ENHRY and CDR2 SYGVKD. In DNA, the CDR3 is TGTGCCTGGAGTTTGAGGGGAGACACTGAAGCTTTCTTT. Translating gives CAWSLRGDTEAFF.

This clonotype was recorded many times. The rearrangement joins TRBV24-1 to TRBJ2-2; D unclear. V lost 8 bases and J lost 1, with 10 bases in between. The CDR3 covers 14 residues. The germline V gene has CDR1 KGHDR and CDR2 SFDVKD. The CDR3 loop is CATTPEGNTGELFF. The CDR3 region has the DNA TGTGCCACCACCCCCGAAGGGAACACCGGGGAGCTGTTTTTT.

CDR3 coding DNA: TGTGCCAGCAGCGGAGCCCCGGGGGGGTTGCTGGGCAATCAGCCCCAGCATTTT. This sequence encodes CASSGAPGGLLGNQPQHF. The chain carries TRBV7-8 and TRBJ1-5; tentative D call: TRBD1 (5 bases). CDR3 length equals 18 residues. The germline V gene encodes CDR1 SGHVS and CDR2 FQNEAQ. Trimming took 5 bases from V and 2 from J, leaving 22 bases between them. The whole variable domain, filled in from reference TRBV7-8 and TRBJ1-5, reads GAGVSQSPRYKVAKRGQDVALRCDPISGHVSLFWYQQALGQGPEFLTYFQNEAQLDKSGLPSDRFFAERPEGSVSTLKIQRTQQEDSAVYLCASSGAPGGLLGNQPQHFGDGTRLSIL.

In this sample, this clonotype turned up many times. The chain couples TRBV5-1 to TRBJ2-5, with 9 bases lining up with TRBD1. Trimming cost V 3 bases and J 5 bases; bases outside gene matches: 11. This CDR3 contains 16 residues. CDR1 and CDR2 from the germline V gene are SGHRS and YFSETQ. The CDR3 DNA reads TGCGCCAGCAGCTCACGGCAACAGGGGGCTGGGGAGACCCAGTACTTC. This gives the protein CASSSRQQGAGETQYF. The full variable domain, in which reference TRBV5-1 and TRBJ2-5 provide the parts outside the CDR3, is KAGVTQTPRYLIKTRGQQVTLSCSPISGHRSVSWYQQTPGQGLQFLFEYFSETQRNKGNFPGRFSGRQFSNSRSEMNVSTLELGDSALYLCASSSRQQGAGETQYFGPGTRLLVL.

A few counts support this clonotype. V is TRBV14 and J is TRBJ2-7; D could derive from TRBD1 or TRBD2 (5 bases each). This CDR3 contains 14 residues. Trimming shortened V by 1 base and J by 2 bases, and 9 bases separated the two germline ends. The germline V gene has CDR1 SGHDN and CDR2 FVKESK. For the CDR3, the DNA is TGTGCCAGCAGCCAAGTTGGGGGTACCTACGAGCAGTACTTC. Residues: CASSQVGGTYEQYF.

Only a few counts were recorded for this clonotype. This chain connects TRBV9 to TRBJ2-2; D is perhaps TRBD2 (6 bases). Germline CDR1 is SGDLS and CDR2 is YYNGEE. The CDR3 contains 15 residues. V was pared by 3 bases and J by 2 bases, with 11 bases between. The CDR3 bases are TGTGCCAGCAGCGCGACCGGGACTAACACCGGGGAGCTGTTTTTT. This sequence encodes CASSATGTNTGELFF.

This chain links TRBV29-1 with TRBJ1-5; a weak D match, TRBD1 (5 bases). CDR1 and CDR2 from the germline V gene are SQVTM and ANQGSEA. This CDR3 has 13 residues. V was pared by 3 bases and J by 6 bases, with 12 bases between. CDR3 DNA sequence: TGCAGCGTTGACGCGGGGGACGGTCAGCCCCAGCATTTT. Its translation is CSVDAGDGQPQHF.

This clonotype has more than one count but fewer than ten. The chain employs TRBV12-3 or TRBV12-4 and TRBJ2-6; tentatively, D is TRBD2 (6 bases). The CDR3 sequence is 19 residues long. V was clipped by 1 base and J by 0 bases, with 16 bases between them. This chain's CDR3 is CASSLDGGAFVSGANVLTF. The CDR3 nucleotides read TGTGCCAGCAGTTTAGATGGCGGGGCCTTCGTCTCTGGGGCCAACGTCCTGACTTTC.

Regarding this clonotype: This may be a read error: a much more frequent sequence differs by one nucleotide. The chain links TRBV7-8 to TRBJ1-4; D uncertain. The germline V and J ends were trimmed by 1 base and 8 bases, with 11 bases remaining between them. Germline CDR1 SGHVS, CDR2 FQNEAQ. The CDR3 length is 14 residues. DNA of the CDR3: TGTGCCAGCAGCTTAGGCAGCGAAGAAGAAAAACTGTTTTTT. Residues: CASSLGSEEEKLFF.

This clonotype was recorded many times. CDR3 DNA sequence: TGTGCCAGCAGAAGGACTAGCGGGGTCACCGGGGAGCTGTTTTTT. Its protein product is CASRRTSGVTGELFF. The V and J genes are TRBV11-2 and TRBJ2-2, with TRBD2 identical over 12 bases. Germline CDR1 reads SGHAT; CDR2 reads FQNNGV. After removal of 6 bases from V and 4 bases from J, the junction contained 3 bases not matched to a gene. The CDR3 sequence is 15 residues long.

This clonotype was seen at least ten times. The chain couples TRBV7-2 to TRBJ1-5; D unresolved. The length of the CDR3 is 13 residues. The germline gives CDR1 SGHTA, CDR2 FQGNSA. Trimming left V 5 bases short and J 4 bases short, with 9 bases between. CDR3 coding DNA: TGTGCCAGCAGCATCTACACTAATCAGCCCCAGCATTTT. Translation: CASSIYTNQPQHF.

The chain employs TRBV11-2 and TRBJ2-2; no definite D call. This CDR3 contains 13 residues. Looked up from germline, CDR1 is SGHAT and CDR2 is FQNNGV. Deletions cut 4 bases from V and 5 bases from J, with 8 bases between. As DNA, the CDR3 is TGTGCCAGCAGCTCTGGGTGGACCGGGGAGCTGTTTTTT. As protein: CASSSGWTGELFF.

This clonotype has only a few counts. V gene TRBV12-3 or TRBV12-4 combines with J gene TRBJ2-5; TRBD2 might be the D (7 bases). CDR3 length: 14 residues. Trimming pared 8 bases from V and 4 bases from J, leaving 17 bases between. The CDR3 DNA sequence: TGTGCCAGCCGAAACCGGGGAGGGGGAGAGACCCAGTACTTC. The encoded protein is CASRNRGGGETQYF.

This chain joins TRBV6-1 and TRBJ2-7; D tentatively reads TRBD1 or TRBD2 (5 bases each). CDR1 and CDR2 from the germline V gene are MNHNS and SASEGT. V was shortened by 1 base and J by 5 bases, with 12 bases between the two germline ends. The CDR3 consists of 14 residues. The CDR3 region is CASSEDGGFDEQYF. CDR3 sequence (DNA): TGTGCCAGCAGTGAAGATGGGGGATTTGACGAGCAGTACTTC.

This clonotype was counted a few times. The chain recombines TRBV6-5 with TRBJ1-6; 8 bases are a match to TRBD1. The CDR3 spans 15 residues. After removal of 6 bases from V and 10 bases from J, the junction contained 11 bases not matched to a gene. Per germline, CDR1 MNHEY and CDR2 SVGAGI. The CDR3 DNA reads as TGTGCCAGCAGAACGTACGACAGGGGTGTCTCACCCCTCCACTTT. As protein: CASRTYDRGVSPLHF.